This T cell receptor beta chain was sequenced during a study of blood T cell repertoires in COVID-19 (dated by TCRdb to the early 2020s). Describing the broader study: Samples from collaborators originated in the United States, Italy and Spain and spanned both the acute and convalescent phases of COVID-19. The material from the prospective study consisted of cDNA or gDNA derived from T cells, B-cell-depleted T cells, or PBMCs. Subjects who had been exposed to COVID-19, were actively infected with it, or had recovered from it provided the deeply sampled blood TCRbeta repertoires that made up the dataset. The repertoires were released in a freely available public database meant as a resource for research on the immune response to SARS-CoV-2. Samples came from the ongoing ImmuneRACE study (first 160 participants) plus 1,254 subjects from 6 global collaborators. A de-identified subject ID, COVID-19 status, age in years and sex were almost always included in the sample metadata. HLA class I and class II types, where available, came from metadata supplied by the sample provider rather than from assay-based typing. Overall results and qualifications from the work: The amount of clinical and demographic metadata varied by source and participant and was provided uncurated.

TCRbeta CDR3 regions were amplified from genomic DNA using the immunoSEQ Assay, a bias-controlled multiplex PCR. The original pipeline was this. The number of nucleated cells in each sample was estimated by amplification of reference gene primers within the assay. To quantify the absolute abundance of each unique TCRbeta CDR3 rearrangement, sequence reads were collapsed and filtered. For each sample, productive Simpson clonality was calculated as the square root of Simpson's diversity index over productive rearrangements. Held by TCRdb, this immuneACCESS table contains in-frame sequences only and omits some clones. Under half of the omission traces to an unresolved V gene where checked; the cause of the rest is unknown. The DNA was the basis for D and trimming; V, J and clone size are from that table. The sample contains more than 130,000 clones, under 90% of them found a single time. The top ten clones comprise about 7% of the sample.

Whole blood was collected in K2EDTA tubes by collaborating institutions according to the institutions' own protocols. Collaborator samples were shipped for TCRbeta analysis as frozen whole blood, isolated PBMCs, or DNA extracted from either sample type. On this clone: Its antigen remains unidentified. One base away there is no much larger clone; base qualities are not given.

The germline V end is reduced by 6 bases and the J end by 5 bases; junction bases left unmatched: 10. Spanning cysteine to phenylalanine, the CDR3 consists of 17 amino acids. The read is trimmed to its CDR3 DNA, 51 bases read in frame from base 1. Taken from the germline V gene, the CDR1 and CDR2 loops are MRHNA and SNTAGT. Rearrangement joined TRBV6-4 to TRBJ2-2; TRBD2 aligns with 12 central bases. Material: peripheral blood. The TCR was taken from a human donor in a cohort sampled during active COVID-19. Here the CDR3 is given as CASSLPSGGAETGELFF. The DNA is as follows: TGTGCCAGCAGCCTCCCTAGCGGGGGGGCTGAAACCGGGGAGCTGTTTTTT.